The 2 T cell receptor beta chains below all came from one sample that was sequenced in a study of technical replicates of blood from a few donors (dated by TCRdb to 2015 to 2018). Receptor amplification or capture employed the immunoSEQ multiplex PCR assay. Here the immuneACCESS table is served through TCRdb, limited to in-frame sequences with V and J called. Missing clones are a known gap in these copies; in checked studies unresolved V genes cover under half, and the rest lacks a known reason. This sample gives about 83,000 clones in total; approximately 96% of them show up just once. Together, the top ten hold around 0.31% of the sample. Sequenced: T cells isolated from PBMCs. These TCRs come from a human donor in good health.

In this sample, this clone turned up a few times. V usage is TRBV7-9 and J usage is TRBJ2-2; TRBD1 matches 8 bases. Germline CDR1 SEHNR, CDR2 FQNEAQ (reference sequence). With V trimmed by 3 bases and J by 2 bases, 2 bases remained unmatched. There are 15 residues in the CDR3. The CDR3 DNA sequence: TGTGCCAGCAGCTTGCCAGGGGGCAACACCGGGGAGCTGTTTTTT. Translation: CASSLPGGNTGELFF.

This clone appeared once. The V and J genes are TRBV9 and TRBJ1-1; 8 nucleotides align to TRBD1. The V gene's germline CDR1 is SGDLS and CDR2 YYNGEE. The CDR3 has 15 residues. The junction had 8 bases not matched to a gene; V was cut back by 0 bases and J by 7 bases. CDR3 sequence (DNA): TGTGCCAGCAGCGTAGCCGGACAGGGAGTGGGTGAAGCTTTCTTT. Amino acid sequence: CASSVAGQGVGEAFF.